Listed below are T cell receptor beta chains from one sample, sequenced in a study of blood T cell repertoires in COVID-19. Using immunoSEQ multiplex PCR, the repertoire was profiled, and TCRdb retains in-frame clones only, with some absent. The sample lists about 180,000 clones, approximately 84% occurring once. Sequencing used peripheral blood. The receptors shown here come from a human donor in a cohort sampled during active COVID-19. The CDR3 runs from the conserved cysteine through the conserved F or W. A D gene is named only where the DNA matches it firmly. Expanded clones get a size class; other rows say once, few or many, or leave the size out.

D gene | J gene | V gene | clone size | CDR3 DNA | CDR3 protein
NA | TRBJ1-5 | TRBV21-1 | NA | TGTGCCAGCAGCAAAGCTCTGGACAGGGGCCAAAATCAGCCCCAGCATTTT | CASSKALDRGQNQPQHF
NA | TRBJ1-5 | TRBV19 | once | TGTGCCAGTAGTCTAAGGGAGGGGGGCCAGCCCCAGCATTTT | CASSLREGGQPQHF
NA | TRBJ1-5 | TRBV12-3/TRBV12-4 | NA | TGTGCCACCTCCGGGGGAGGGAATCAGCCCCAGCATTTT | CATSGGGNQPQHF
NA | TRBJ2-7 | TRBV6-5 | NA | TGTGCCAGCAGTCGAGGGACACAATACGAGCAGTACTTC | CASSRGTQYEQYF
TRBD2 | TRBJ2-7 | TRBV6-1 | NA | TGTGCCAGCAGTGAACTTGGGCGGGGGTCCTCCTACGAGCAGTACTTC | CASSELGRGSSYEQYF
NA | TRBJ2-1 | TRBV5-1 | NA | TGCGCCAGCAGCTTGGATCCAGGGGCCGATGAGCAGTTCTTC | CASSLDPGADEQFF
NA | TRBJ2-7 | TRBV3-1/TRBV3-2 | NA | TGTGCCAGCAGCCAAAAATTGGGAGTGCTCGAGCAGTACTTC | CASSQKLGVLEQYF
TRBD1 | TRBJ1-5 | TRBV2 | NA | TGTGCCAGTCGACAGGGTAATCAGCCCCAGCATTTT | CASRQGNQPQHF
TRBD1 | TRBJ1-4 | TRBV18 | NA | TGTGCCAGCTCACCGACAGGGGTTAATGAAAAACTGTTTTTT | CASSPTGVNEKLFF
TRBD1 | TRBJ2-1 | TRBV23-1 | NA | TGCGCCAGCGCTCCTGGGACAGGAATCTACAATGAGCAGTTCTTC | CASAPGTGIYNEQFF
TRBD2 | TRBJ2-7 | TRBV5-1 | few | TGCGCCAGCAGCTTGGCCTCGACTAGCGGGGATTCCTACGAGCAGTACTTC | CASSLASTSGDSYEQYF
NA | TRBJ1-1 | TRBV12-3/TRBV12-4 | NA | TGTGCCAGCAGTTCAGGTAGAGCTTTCTTT | CASSSGRAFF
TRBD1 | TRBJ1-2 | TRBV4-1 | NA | TGCGCCAGCAGCCTCCCGGGACAGGGTTCTGGCTACACCTTC | CASSLPGQGSGYTF
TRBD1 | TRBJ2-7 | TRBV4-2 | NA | TGTGCCAGCAGCCAAGGCCTAACAGGGGGCACCGCAACTCCCTACGAGCAGTACTTC | CASSQGLTGGTATPYEQYF
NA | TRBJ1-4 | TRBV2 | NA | TGTGCCAGCAGTGAAGGGCAGGGCTTTGCTACTAATGAAAAACTGTTTTTT | CASSEGQGFATNEKLFF
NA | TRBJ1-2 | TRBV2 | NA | TGTGCCAGCAGTGCTAATACTAACTATGGCTACACCTTC | CASSANTNYGYTF
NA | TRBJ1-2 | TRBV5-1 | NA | TGCGCCAGCAGCTTCGGCGGAGCTAACTATGGCTACACCTTC | CASSFGGANYGYTF
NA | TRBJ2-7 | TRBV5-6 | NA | TGTGCCAGCAGCCCGGGCTCCTACGAGCAGTACTTC | CASSPGSYEQYF
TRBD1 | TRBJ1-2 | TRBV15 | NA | TGTGCCACCAGCAGAGATTTGGCGGGACAGGGATTTGGCTACACCTTC | CATSRDLAGQGFGYTF
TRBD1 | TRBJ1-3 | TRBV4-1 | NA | TGCGCCAGCAGCCGAGCACCTGACAGGGTGAGCTCTGGAAACACCATATATTTT | CASSRAPDRVSSGNTIYF
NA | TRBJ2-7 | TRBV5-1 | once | TGCGCCAGCAGCACCAACGCCGGCTACGAGCAGTACTTC | CASSTNAGYEQYF
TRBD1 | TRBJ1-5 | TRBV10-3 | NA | TGTGCCATCAGTGAGTCGAGAAGGGACAGTCAAAATCAGCCCCAGCATTTT | CAISESRRDSQNQPQHF
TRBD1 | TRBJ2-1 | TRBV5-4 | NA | TGTGCCAGCAGCGGCCGGGACAGGGTCGACAATGAGCAGTTCTTC | CASSGRDRVDNEQFF
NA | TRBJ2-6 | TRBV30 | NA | TGTGCCCGCAGAAACTCTGGGGCCAACGTCCTGACTTTC | CARRNSGANVLTF
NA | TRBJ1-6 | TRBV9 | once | TGTGCCAGCAGCGGGGGAGGGATTAATTCACCCCTCCACTTT | CASSGGGINSPLHF